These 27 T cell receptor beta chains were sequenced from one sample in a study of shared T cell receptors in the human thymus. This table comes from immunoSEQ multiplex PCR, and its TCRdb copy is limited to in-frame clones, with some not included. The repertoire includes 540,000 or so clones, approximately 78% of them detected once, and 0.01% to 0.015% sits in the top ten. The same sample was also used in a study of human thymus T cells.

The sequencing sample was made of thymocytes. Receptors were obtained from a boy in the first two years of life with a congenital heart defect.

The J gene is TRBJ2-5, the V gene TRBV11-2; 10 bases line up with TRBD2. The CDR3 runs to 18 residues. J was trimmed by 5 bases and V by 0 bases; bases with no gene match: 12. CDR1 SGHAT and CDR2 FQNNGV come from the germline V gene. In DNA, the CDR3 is TGTGCCAGCAGCTTAGATGCAGAAGCGGGAGGGCCCGTGGAGACCCAGTACTTC. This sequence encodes CASSLDAEAGGPVETQYF.

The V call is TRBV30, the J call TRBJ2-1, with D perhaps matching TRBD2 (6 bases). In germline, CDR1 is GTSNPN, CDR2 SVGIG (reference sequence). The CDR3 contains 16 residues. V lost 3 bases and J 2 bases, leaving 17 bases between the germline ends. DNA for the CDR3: TGTGCCTGGAGAAAAGGCGGGACTCGAACCTACAATGAGCAGTTCTTC. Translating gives CAWRKGGTRTYNEQFF.

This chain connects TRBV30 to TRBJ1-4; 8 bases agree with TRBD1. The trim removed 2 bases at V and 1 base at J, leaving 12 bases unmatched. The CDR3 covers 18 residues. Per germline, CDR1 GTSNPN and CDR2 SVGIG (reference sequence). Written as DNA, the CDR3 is TGTGCCTGGAGTCTTCCGGACAGGGATTCAGGAACTAATGAAAAACTGTTTTTT. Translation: CAWSLPDRDSGTNEKLFF.

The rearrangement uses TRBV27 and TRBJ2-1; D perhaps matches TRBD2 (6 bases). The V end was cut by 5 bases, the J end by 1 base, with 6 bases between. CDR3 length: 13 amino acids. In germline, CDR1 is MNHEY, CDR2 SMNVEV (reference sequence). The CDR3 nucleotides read TGTGCCAGCAGTGGAGGGTCCTACAATGAGCAGTTCTTC. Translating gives CASSGGSYNEQFF.

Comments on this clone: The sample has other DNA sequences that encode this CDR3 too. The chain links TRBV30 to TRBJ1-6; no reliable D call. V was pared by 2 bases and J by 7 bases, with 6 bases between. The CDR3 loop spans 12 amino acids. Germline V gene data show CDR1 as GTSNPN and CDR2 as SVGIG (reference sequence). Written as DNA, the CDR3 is TGTGCCTGGAGTAGGAGGAATTCACCCCTCCACTTT. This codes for CAWSRRNSPLHF.

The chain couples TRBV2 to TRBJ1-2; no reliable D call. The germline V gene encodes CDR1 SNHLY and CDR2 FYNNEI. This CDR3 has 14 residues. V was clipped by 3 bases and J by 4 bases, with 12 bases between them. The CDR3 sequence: CASSELDRGYGYTF. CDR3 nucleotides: TGTGCCAGCAGTGAGCTGGATCGAGGCTATGGCTACACCTTC.

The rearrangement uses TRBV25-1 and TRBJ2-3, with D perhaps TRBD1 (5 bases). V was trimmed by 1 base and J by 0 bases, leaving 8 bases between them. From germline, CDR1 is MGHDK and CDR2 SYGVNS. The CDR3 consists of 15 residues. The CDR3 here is CASSESTVSTDTQYF. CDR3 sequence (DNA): TGTGCCAGCAGTGAATCGACAGTTAGCACAGATACGCAGTATTTT.

DNA of the CDR3: TGTGCCAGCAGCTCGAGTTACCAACCCTACTACTACGAGCAGTACTTC. Translating gives CASSSSYQPYYYEQYF. The chain links TRBV7-9 to TRBJ2-7, with D uncertain. Germline lookup yields CDR1 SEHNR and CDR2 FQNEAQ (reference sequence). V lost 4 bases, J lost 3 bases, and 19 bases lay in between. The CDR3 contains 16 residues.

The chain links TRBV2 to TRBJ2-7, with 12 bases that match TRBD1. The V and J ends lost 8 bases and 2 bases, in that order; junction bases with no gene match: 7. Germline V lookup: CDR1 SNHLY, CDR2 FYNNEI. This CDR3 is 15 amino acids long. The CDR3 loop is CASRDRGQVAYEQYF. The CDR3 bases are TGTGCCAGCCGGGACAGGGGGCAGGTGGCCTACGAGCAGTACTTC. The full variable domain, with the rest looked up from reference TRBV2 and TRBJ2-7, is EPEVTQTPSHQVTQMGQEVILRCVPISNHLYFYWYRQILGQKVEFLVSFYNNEISEKSEIFDDQFSVERPDGSNFTLKIRSTKLEDSAMYFCASRDRGQVAYEQYFGPGTRLTVT.

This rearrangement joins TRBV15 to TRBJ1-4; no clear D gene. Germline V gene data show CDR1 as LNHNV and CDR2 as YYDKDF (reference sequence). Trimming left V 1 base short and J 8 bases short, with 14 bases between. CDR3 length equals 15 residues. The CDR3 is CATSRGGLDWEKLFF. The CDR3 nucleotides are TGTGCCACCAGCAGAGGCGGTCTTGATTGGGAAAAACTGTTTTTT.

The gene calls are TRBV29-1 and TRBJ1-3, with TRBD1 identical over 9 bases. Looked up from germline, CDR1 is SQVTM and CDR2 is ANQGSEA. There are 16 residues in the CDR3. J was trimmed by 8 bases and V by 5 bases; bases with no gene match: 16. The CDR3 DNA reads TGCAGCGTTACGACGTTACATACAGGGGGCTGGGACACCATATATTTT. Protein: CSVTTLHTGGWDTIYF.

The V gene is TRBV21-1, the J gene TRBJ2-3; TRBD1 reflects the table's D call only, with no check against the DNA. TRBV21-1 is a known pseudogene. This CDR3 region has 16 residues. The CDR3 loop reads CASIGQVANITDTQYF. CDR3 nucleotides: TGTGCCAGCATCGGCCAGGTCGCGAATATCACAGATACGCAGTATTTT.

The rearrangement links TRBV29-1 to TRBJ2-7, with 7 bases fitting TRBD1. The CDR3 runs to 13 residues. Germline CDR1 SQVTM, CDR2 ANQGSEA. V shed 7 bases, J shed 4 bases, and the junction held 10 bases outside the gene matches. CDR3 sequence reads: CSAIGTVFYEQYF. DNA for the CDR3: TGCAGCGCCATAGGGACAGTTTTTTACGAGCAGTACTTC.

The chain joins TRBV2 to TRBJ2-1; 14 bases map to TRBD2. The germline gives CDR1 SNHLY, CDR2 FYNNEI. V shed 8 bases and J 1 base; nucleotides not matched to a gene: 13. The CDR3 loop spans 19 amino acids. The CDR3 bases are TGTGCCAGCGAGAGAAGGGGACTAGCGGGAGCAGGATCCTACAATGAGCAGTTCTTC. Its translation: CASERRGLAGAGSYNEQFF.

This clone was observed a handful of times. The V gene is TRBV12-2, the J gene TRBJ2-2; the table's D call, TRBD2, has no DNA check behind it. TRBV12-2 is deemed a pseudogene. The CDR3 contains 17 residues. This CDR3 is CASRHPARVPRTGELFF. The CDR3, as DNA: TGTGCAAGTCGCCACCCAGCACGGGTTCCCCGCACCGGGGAGCTGTTTTTT.

This chain's CDR3 is CASTLPGQGKYEQYF. The CDR3 region has the DNA TGTGCCAGCACCTTGCCGGGACAGGGAAAGTACGAGCAGTACTTC. The rearrangement uses TRBV7-9 and TRBJ2-7, with TRBD1 identical over 9 bases. Germline V gene sequence: CDR1 SEHNR, CDR2 FQNEAQ (reference sequence). The CDR3 runs 15 residues. The V gene end was trimmed by 7 bases and the J gene end by 4 bases; junction bases not matched to a gene: 11. The full variable domain, with the rest looked up from reference TRBV7-9 and TRBJ2-7, is DTGVSQNPRHKITKRGQNVTFRCDPISEHNRLYWYRQTLGQGPEFLTYFQNEAQLEKSRLLSDRFSAERPKGSFSTLEIQRTEQGDSAMYLCASTLPGQGKYEQYFGPGTRLTVT.

The CDR3 nucleotides are TGTGCCAGCAGCTCATTACAGGGGGTGGTCACTGAAGCTTTCTTT. Its protein is CASSSLQGVVTEAFF. The chain recombines TRBV5-6 with TRBJ1-1; 8 nucleotides line up with TRBD1. The CDR3 extends over 15 amino acids. Germline V gene sequence: CDR1 SGHDT, CDR2 YYEEEE. Trimming cost V 3 bases and J 4 bases; bases outside gene matches: 8.

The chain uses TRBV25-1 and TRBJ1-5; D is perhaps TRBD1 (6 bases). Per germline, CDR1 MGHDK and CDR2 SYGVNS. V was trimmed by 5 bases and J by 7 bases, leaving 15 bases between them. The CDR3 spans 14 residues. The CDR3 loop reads CASSPRGGGQPQHF. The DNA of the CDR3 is TGTGCCAGCAGTCCGCGGGGGGGCGGACAGCCCCAGCATTTT.

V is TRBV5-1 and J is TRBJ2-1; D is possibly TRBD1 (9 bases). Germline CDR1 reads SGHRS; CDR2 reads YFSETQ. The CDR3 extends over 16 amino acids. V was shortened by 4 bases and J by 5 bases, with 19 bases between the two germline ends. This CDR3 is CASSRSGGQGDNEQFF. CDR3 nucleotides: TGCGCCAGCAGCCGAAGCGGGGGACAGGGCGACAATGAGCAGTTCTTC.

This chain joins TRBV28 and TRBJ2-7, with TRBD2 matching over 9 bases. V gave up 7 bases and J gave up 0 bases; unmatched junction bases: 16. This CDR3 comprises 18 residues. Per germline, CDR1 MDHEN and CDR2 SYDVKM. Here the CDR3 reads CASTLTLTSGTTSYEQYF. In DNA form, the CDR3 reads TGTGCCAGCACCCTTACTCTGACTAGCGGAACTACCTCCTACGAGCAGTACTTC.

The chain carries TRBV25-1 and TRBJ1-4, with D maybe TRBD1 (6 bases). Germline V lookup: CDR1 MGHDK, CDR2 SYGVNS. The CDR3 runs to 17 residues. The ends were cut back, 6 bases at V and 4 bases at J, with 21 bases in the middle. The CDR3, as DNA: TGTGCCAGCAGGGGGATGGCGGGGGGGGGCTTTAATGAAAAACTGTTTTTT. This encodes CASRGMAGGGFNEKLFF.

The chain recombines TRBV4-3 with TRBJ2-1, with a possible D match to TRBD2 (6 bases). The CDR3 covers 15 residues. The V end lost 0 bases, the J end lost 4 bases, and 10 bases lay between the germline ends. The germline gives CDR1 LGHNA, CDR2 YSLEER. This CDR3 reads CASSQELAGYNEQFF. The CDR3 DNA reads TGCGCCAGCAGCCAAGAACTAGCAGGGTACAATGAGCAGTTCTTC.

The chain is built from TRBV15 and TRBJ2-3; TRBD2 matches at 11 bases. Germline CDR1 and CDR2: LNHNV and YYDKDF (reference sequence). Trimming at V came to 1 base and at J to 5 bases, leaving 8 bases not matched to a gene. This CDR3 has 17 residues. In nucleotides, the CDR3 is TGTGCCACCAGCAGAGGAATAGCGGGAGGGCCGGGAGATACGCAGTATTTT. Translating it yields CATSRGIAGGPGDTQYF.

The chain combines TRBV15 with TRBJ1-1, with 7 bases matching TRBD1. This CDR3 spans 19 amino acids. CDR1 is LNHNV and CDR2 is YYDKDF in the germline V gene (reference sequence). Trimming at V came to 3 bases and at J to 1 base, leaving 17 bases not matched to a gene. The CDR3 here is CATSSPPRTGRGPNTEAFF. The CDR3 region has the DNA TGTGCCACCAGCAGTCCACCACGGACAGGTAGGGGACCGAACACTGAAGCTTTCTTT.

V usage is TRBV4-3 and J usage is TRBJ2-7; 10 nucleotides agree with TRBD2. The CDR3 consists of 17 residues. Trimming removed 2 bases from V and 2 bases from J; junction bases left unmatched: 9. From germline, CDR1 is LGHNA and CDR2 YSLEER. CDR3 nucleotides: TGCGCCAGCAGCCAACACAACATCGGACTAGCGGCCTACGAGCAGTACTTC. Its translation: CASSQHNIGLAAYEQYF.

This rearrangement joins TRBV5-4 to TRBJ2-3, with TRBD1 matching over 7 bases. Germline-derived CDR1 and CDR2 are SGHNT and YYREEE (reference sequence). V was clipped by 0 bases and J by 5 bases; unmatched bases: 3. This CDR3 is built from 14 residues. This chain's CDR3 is CASSLDHRGDTQYF. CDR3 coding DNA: TGTGCCAGCAGCTTGGATCACAGGGGAGATACGCAGTATTTT.

The CDR3 protein is CASSLFGGTEAFF. The CDR3, as DNA: TGTGCCAGCAGTTTATTCGGGGGAACTGAAGCTTTCTTT. V is TRBV28 and J is TRBJ1-1; possibly TRBD1 for D (5 bases). Germline CDR1 and CDR2: MDHEN and SYDVKM. V was pared by 1 base and J by 5 bases, with 8 bases between. The CDR3 length is 13 residues.